One sample yielded the 6 T cell receptor beta chains listed below, sequenced in a study of technical replicates of blood from several donors. The table came from immunoSEQ multiplex PCR; TCRdb's copy has only in-frame clones and leaves some out. The sample includes approximately 70,000 clones, about 89% of them seen just once. Sequenced input: PBMCs. The receptors originated from a human donor in good health. Some clones in this sample may be carry-over from other donors' samples.

The V and J genes are TRBV15 and TRBJ2-5; weak D call: TRBD1 (6 bases). V lost 1 base and J lost 2, with 11 bases in between. CDR3 size: 15 residues. Per germline, CDR1 LNHNV and CDR2 YYDKDF (reference sequence). The CDR3 DNA sequence: TGTGCCACCAGCAGAGGGGCAGGGGTTCAAGAGACCCAGTACTTC. Translating gives CATSRGAGVQETQYF.

The CDR3, as DNA: TGTGCCAGCAGCTTATTTGGGACAGGGAGCTTTGCAGAGACCCAGTACTTC. Translating gives CASSLFGTGSFAETQYF. V is TRBV7-9 and J is TRBJ2-5; 9 bases agree with TRBD1. V was clipped by 2 bases and J by 4 bases; unmatched bases: 11. This CDR3 is 17 amino acids long. From germline, CDR1 is SEHNR and CDR2 FQNEAQ (reference sequence).

The chain links TRBV6-6 to TRBJ2-7; the match to TRBD1 covers 7 bases. Germline CDR1 MNHNY, CDR2 SVGAGI (reference sequence). J was trimmed by 3 bases and V by 10 bases; bases with no gene match: 9. CDR3 length: 13 residues. CDR3 protein: CAIGDRELYEQYF. DNA of the CDR3: TGTGCCATCGGAGACAGGGAACTCTACGAGCAGTACTTC.

This sequence joins TRBV29-1 and TRBJ1-2; no firm D call. Looked up from germline, CDR1 is SQVTM and CDR2 is ANQGSEA. The CDR3 is made up of 12 amino acids. The CDR3 here is CTTVQTMGGYTF. As DNA, the CDR3 is TGCACCACGGTCCAGACTATGGGCGGCTACACCTTC.

This chain connects TRBV4-3 to TRBJ2-6, with TRBD2 matching over 7 bases. Germline V CDR1 and CDR2: LGHNA, YSLEER. The CDR3 covers 17 residues. V trimming: 4 bases; J trimming: 4 bases; junction bases outside the gene matches: 10. The CDR3 nucleotides read TGCGCCAGCAGCCCGAGGGAGGGTCGAAACGGGGCCAACGTCCTGACTTTC. Amino acids: CASSPREGRNGANVLTF.

V gene TRBV2 combines with J gene TRBJ1-2; 12 bases align to TRBD1. The germline gives CDR1 SNHLY, CDR2 FYNNEI. The CDR3 has 17 residues. V lost 3 bases, J lost 5 bases, and 10 bases stayed unmatched. Here the CDR3 reads CASSDPGQGARSYGYTF. Here the CDR3 DNA reads TGTGCCAGCAGTGACCCGGGACAGGGGGCTCGCTCTTATGGCTACACCTTC.